The count of the clone carrying this TCR beta chain is one. Its antigen remains unknown. The data were obtained in a study of vaccination and CD4 T cells after COVID-19. Turning to the study itself: The study sampled a few convalescent patients at day 14 and again at days 161 to 241 post-vaccination. Overlapping SARS-CoV-2, HCoV-NL63, HCoV-OC43 and HCoV-229E spike peptides were used to stimulate cells.

As for time point: late sampling 161 to 241 days after vaccination in a few convalescent patients. Sample treatment: roughly 10-day PBMC culture with coronavirus spike peptide pools or control peptides (ViraFEST assay). ViraFEST sequenced TCRs after peptide-pool expansion of antigen-specific T cells. Peptide pools at 9.5 to 10 ug/ml stimulated 2 million or so PBMCs per well with about 9.5 IU/ml IL-2. The germline V gene has CDR1 SGHAT and CDR2 FQNNGV. V shed 5 bases and J shed 2 bases, with 8 bases lying between them. CDR3 size: 13 residues. The study sequenced cultured CD4+ T cell DNA using the Oncomine TCR Beta short-read assay. TCRdb re-called the PCR reads through MiXCR, storing one row per CDR3 protein. The sample carries around 18,000 distinct CDR3 sequences, about 51% recorded once.

V usage is TRBV11-2 and J usage is TRBJ2-3; a possible D gene is TRBD2 (5 bases). The clonotype originates from a human donor who had recovered from COVID-19. The sample consisted of CD4+ T cells from blood, cultured in vitro, taken about 7 months after SARS-CoV-2 vaccination. The CDR3 coding sequence is TGTGCCAGCAGCCCGGGAAACACAGATACGCAGTATTTT. Residues: CASSPGNTDTQYF.